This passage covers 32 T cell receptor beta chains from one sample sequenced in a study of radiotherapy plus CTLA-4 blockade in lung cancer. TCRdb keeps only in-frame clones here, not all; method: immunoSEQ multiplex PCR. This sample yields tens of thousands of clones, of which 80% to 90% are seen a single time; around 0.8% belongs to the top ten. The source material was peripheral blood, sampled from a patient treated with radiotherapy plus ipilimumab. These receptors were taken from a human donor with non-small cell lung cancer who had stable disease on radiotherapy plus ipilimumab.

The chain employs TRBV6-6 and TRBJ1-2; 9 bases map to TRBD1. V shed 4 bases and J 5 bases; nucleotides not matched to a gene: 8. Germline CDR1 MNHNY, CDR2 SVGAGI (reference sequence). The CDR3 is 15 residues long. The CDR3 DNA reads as TGTGCCAGCAGTTTAGGACAGGGGAAAGGTTATGGCTACACCTTC. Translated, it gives CASSLGQGKGYGYTF.

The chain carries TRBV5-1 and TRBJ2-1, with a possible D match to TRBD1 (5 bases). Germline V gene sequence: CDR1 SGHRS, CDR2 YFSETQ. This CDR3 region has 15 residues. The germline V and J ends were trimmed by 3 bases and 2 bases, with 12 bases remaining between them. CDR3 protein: CASSSDSDPYNEQFF. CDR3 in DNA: TGCGCCAGCAGCTCAGACAGCGACCCCTACAATGAGCAGTTCTTC.

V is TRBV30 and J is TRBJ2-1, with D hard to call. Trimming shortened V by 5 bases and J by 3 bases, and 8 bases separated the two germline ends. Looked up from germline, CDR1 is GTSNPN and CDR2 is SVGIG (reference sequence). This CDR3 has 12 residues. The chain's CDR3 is CAWGTSYNEQFF. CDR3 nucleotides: TGTGCCTGGGGCACCAGCTACAATGAGCAGTTCTTC.

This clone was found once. The CDR3 DNA is TGTGCCAGCAGACCACAGGGGGCGCGTGCCACCGGGGAGCTGTTTTTT. Its translation: CASRPQGARATGELFF. The V and J genes are TRBV7-9 and TRBJ2-2; 9 nucleotides agree with TRBD1. Germline V lookup: CDR1 SEHNR, CDR2 FQNEAQ (reference sequence). V shed 6 bases and J 4 bases; nucleotides not matched to a gene: 9. This CDR3 spans 16 amino acids.

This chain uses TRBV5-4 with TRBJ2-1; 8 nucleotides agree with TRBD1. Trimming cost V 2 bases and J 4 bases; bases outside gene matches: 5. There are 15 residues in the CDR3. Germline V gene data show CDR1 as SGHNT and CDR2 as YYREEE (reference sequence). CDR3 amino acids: CASSFQGAFYNEQFF. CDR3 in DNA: TGTGCCAGCAGCTTTCAGGGGGCTTTTTACAATGAGCAGTTCTTC.

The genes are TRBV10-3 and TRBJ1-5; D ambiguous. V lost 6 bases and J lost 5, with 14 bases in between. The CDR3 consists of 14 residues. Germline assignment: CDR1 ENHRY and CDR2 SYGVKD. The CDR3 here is CAISDRVGDQPQHF. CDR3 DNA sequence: TGTGCCATCAGCGATCGGGTAGGCGATCAGCCCCAGCATTTT.

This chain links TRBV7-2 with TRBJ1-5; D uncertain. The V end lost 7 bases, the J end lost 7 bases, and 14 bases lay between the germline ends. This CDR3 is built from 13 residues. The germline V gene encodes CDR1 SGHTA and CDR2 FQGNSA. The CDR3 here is CASTPGPGQPQHF. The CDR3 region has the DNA TGTGCCAGCACCCCCGGTCCCGGGCAGCCCCAGCATTTT.

CDR3 sequence reads: CASRIGTGNYGYTF. DNA for the CDR3: TGTGCCAGTCGAATCGGGACAGGGAACTATGGCTACACCTTC. V gene TRBV19 combines with J gene TRBJ1-2; TRBD1 matches 9 bases. Per the germline V gene, CDR1 is LNHDA and CDR2 is SQIVND (reference sequence). J gave up 2 bases and V 8 bases, and 6 bases lay outside the gene matches. This CDR3 spans 14 amino acids.

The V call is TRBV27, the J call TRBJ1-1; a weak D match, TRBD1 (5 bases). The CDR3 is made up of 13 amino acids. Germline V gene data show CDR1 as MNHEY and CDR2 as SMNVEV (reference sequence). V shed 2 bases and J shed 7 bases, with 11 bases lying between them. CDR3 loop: CASSLGAELEAFF. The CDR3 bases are TGTGCCAGCAGTTTAGGGGCAGAGCTTGAAGCTTTCTTT.

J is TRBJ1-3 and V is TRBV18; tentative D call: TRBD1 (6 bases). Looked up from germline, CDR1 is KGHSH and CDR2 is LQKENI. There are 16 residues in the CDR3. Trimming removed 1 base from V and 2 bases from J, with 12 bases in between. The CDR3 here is CASSPRQGFTGNTIYF. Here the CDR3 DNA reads TGTGCCAGCTCACCACGGCAGGGGTTCACTGGAAACACCATATATTTT.

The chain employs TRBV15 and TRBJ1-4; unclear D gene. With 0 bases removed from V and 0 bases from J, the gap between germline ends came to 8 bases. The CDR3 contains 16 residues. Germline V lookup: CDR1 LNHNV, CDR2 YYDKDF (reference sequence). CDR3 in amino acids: CATSRDPPPTNEKLFF. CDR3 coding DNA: TGTGCCACCAGCAGAGATCCCCCCCCAACTAATGAAAAACTGTTTTTT. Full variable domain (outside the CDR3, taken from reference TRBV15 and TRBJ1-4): DAMVIQNPRYQVTQFGKPVTLSCSQTLNHNVMYWYQQKSSQAPKLLFHYYDKDFNNEADTPDNFQSRRPNTSFCFLDIRSPGLGDTAMYLCATSRDPPPTNEKLFFGSGTQLSVL.

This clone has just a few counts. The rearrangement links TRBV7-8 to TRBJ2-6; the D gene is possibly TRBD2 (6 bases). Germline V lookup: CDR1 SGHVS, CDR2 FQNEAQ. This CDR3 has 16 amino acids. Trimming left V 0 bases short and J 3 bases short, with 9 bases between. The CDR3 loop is CASSLATGVGANVLTF. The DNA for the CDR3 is TGTGCCAGCAGCTTAGCGACGGGGGTTGGGGCCAACGTCCTGACTTTC.

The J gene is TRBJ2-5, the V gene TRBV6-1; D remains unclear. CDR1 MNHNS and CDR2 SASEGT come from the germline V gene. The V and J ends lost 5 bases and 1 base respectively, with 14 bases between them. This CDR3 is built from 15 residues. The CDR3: CASSSAGALQETQYF. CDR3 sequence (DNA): TGTGCCAGCAGTTCGGCAGGAGCCCTCCAAGAGACCCAGTACTTC.

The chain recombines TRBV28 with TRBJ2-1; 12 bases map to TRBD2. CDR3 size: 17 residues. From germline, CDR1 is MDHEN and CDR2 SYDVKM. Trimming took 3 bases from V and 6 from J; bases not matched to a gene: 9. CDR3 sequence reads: CASSFVQTSGSPNEQFF. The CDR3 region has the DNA TGTGCCAGCAGTTTTGTCCAGACTAGCGGGAGTCCCAATGAGCAGTTCTTC. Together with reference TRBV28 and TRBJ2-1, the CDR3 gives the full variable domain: DVKVTQSSRYLVKRTGEKVFLECVQDMDHENMFWYRQDPGLGLRLIYFSYDVKMKEKGDIPEGYSVSREKKERFSLILESASTNQTSMYLCASSFVQTSGSPNEQFFGPGTRLTVL.

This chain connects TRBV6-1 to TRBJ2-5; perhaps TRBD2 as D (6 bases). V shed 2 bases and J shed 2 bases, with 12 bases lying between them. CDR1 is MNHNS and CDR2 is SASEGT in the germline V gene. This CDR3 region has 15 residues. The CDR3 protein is CASSEMAGIQETQYF. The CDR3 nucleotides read TGTGCCAGCAGTGAAATGGCGGGGATTCAAGAGACCCAGTACTTC.

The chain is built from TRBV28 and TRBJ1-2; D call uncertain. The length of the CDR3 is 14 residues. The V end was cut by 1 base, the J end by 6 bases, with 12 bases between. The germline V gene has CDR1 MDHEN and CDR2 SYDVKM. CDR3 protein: CASSLLRRADGYTF. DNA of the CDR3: TGTGCCAGCAGTTTATTACGGCGGGCTGATGGCTACACCTTC.

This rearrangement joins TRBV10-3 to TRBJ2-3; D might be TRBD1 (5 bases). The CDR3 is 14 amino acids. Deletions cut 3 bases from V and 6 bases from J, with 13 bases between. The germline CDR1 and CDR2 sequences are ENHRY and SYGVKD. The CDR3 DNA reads TGTGCCATCAGTGACAGGACATCAGGGGATACGCAGTATTTT. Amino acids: CAISDRTSGDTQYF.

Here the CDR3 DNA reads TGTGCCAGCAGTTTAGGGGGAGTGAGGGAAAAACTGTTTTTT. Amino acids: CASSLGGVREKLFF. The chain has TRBV27 and TRBJ1-4; tentative D call: TRBD1 (5 bases). Per the germline V gene, CDR1 is MNHEY and CDR2 is SMNVEV (reference sequence). Trimming stripped 2 bases from V and 8 bases from J, with 12 bases between. This CDR3 is built from 14 residues.

The CDR3 bases are TGTGCCAGCAGCTTAGATCAGCGGGGGGGCGGCACAGATACGCAGTATTTT. Its translation is CASSLDQRGGGTDTQYF. The J gene is TRBJ2-3, the V gene TRBV7-2, with 10 bases that match TRBD2. Germline lookup yields CDR1 SGHTA and CDR2 FQGNSA. The CDR3 totals 17 residues. V shed 1 base and J 1 base; nucleotides not matched to a gene: 5. Full variable domain (remainder filled in from reference TRBV7-2 and TRBJ2-3): GAGVSQSPSNKVTEKGKDVELRCDPISGHTALYWYRQSLGQGLEFLIYFQGNSAPDKSGLPSDRFSAERTGGSVSTLTIQRTQQEDSAVYLCASSLDQRGGGTDTQYFGPGTRLTVL.

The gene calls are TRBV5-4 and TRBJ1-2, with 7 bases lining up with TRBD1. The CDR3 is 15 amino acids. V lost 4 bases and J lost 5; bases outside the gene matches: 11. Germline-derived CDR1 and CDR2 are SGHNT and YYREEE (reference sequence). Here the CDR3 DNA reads TGTGCCAGCAGCGGAGCTGAAAGGGGGCTTTATGGCTACACCTTC. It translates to CASSGAERGLYGYTF.

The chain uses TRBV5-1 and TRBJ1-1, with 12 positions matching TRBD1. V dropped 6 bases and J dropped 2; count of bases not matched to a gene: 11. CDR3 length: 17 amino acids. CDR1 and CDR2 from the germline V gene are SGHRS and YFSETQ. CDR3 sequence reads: CASKKSGTGGGNTEAFF. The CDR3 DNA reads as TGCGCCAGCAAAAAATCCGGGACAGGGGGCGGAAACACTGAAGCTTTCTTT.

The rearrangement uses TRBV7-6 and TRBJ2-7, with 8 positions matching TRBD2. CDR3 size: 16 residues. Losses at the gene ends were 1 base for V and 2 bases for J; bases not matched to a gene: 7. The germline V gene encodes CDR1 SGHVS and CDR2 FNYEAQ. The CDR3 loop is CASSLGSGLATYEQYF. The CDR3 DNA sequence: TGTGCCAGCAGCTTAGGCTCAGGACTAGCAACCTACGAGCAGTACTTC.

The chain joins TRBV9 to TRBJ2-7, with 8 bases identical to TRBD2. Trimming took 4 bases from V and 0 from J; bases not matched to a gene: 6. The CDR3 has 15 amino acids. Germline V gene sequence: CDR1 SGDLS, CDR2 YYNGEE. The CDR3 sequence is CASSKAGGGSYEQYF. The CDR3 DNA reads TGTGCCAGCAGCAAGGCGGGGGGCGGCTCCTACGAGCAGTACTTC.

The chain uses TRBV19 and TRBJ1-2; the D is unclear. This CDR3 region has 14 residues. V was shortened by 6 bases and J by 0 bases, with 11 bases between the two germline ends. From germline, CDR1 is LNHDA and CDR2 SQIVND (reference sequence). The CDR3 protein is CASSPDGANYGYTF. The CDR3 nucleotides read TGTGCCAGTAGCCCCGACGGGGCTAACTATGGCTACACCTTC.

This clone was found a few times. The DNA for the CDR3 is TGTGCCATCAGTGAGTCGACAGGGTCCTACGAGCAGTACTTC. Its translation: CAISESTGSYEQYF. The chain joins TRBV10-3 to TRBJ2-7, with 7 bases matching TRBD1. The germline V gene has CDR1 ENHRY and CDR2 SYGVKD. CDR3 length equals 14 residues. V dropped 0 bases and J dropped 1; count of bases not matched to a gene: 0.

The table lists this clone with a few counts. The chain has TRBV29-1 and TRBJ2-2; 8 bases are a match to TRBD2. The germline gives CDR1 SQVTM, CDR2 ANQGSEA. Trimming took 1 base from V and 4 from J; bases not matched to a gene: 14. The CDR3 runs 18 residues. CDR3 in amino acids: CSVEGGLVWGRGTGELFF. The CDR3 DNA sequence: TGCAGCGTTGAAGGGGGACTAGTCTGGGGTCGGGGCACCGGGGAGCTGTTTTTT.

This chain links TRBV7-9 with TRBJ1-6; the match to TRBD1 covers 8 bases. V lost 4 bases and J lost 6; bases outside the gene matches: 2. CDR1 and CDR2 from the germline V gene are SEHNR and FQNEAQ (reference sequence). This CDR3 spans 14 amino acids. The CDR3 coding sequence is TGTGCCAGCAGCTCGGGACAGGTTAATTCACCCCTCCACTTT. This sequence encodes CASSSGQVNSPLHF.

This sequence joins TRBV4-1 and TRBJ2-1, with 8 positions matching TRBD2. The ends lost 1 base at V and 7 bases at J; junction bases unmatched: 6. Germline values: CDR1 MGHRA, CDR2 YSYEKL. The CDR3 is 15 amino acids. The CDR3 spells CASSQVSGGGNEQFF. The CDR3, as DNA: TGCGCCAGCAGCCAAGTTTCGGGGGGGGGTAATGAGCAGTTCTTC.

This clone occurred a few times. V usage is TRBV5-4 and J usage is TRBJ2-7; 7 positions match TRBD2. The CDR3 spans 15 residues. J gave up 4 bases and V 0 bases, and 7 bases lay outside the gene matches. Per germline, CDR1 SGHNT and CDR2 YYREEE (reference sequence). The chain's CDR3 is CASSLESSGKYEQYF. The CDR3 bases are TGTGCCAGCAGCTTGGAATCGAGCGGGAAATACGAGCAGTACTTC. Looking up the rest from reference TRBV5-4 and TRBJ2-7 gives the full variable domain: ETGVTQSPTHLIKTRGQQVTLRCSSQSGHNTVSWYQQALGQGPQFIFQYYREEENGRGNFPPRFSGLQFPNYSSELNVNALELDDSALYLCASSLESSGKYEQYFGPGTRLTVT.

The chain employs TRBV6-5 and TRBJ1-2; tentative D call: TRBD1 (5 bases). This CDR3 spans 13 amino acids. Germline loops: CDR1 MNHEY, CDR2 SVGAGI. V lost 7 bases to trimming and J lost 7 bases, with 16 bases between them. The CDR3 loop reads CASTPGGRSGYTF. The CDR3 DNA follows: TGTGCCAGCACCCCCGGGGGGAGGTCTGGCTACACCTTC.

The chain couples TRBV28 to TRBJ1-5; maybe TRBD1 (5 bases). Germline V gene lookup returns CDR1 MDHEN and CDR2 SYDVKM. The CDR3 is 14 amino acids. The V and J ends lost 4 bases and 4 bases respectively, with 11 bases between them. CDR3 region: CASSSGLPNQPQHF. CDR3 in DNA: TGTGCCAGCAGTTCGGGACTTCCGAATCAGCCCCAGCATTTT. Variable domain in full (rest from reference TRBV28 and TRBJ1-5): DVKVTQSSRYLVKRTGEKVFLECVQDMDHENMFWYRQDPGLGLRLIYFSYDVKMKEKGDIPEGYSVSREKKERFSLILESASTNQTSMYLCASSSGLPNQPQHFGDGTRLSIL.

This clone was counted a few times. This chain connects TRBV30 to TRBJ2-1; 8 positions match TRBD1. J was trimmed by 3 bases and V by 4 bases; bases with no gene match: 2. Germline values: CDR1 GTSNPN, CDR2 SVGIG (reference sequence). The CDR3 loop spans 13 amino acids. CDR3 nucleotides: TGTGCCTGGAACAGGGGGTTCTACAATGAGCAGTTCTTC. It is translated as CAWNRGFYNEQFF.